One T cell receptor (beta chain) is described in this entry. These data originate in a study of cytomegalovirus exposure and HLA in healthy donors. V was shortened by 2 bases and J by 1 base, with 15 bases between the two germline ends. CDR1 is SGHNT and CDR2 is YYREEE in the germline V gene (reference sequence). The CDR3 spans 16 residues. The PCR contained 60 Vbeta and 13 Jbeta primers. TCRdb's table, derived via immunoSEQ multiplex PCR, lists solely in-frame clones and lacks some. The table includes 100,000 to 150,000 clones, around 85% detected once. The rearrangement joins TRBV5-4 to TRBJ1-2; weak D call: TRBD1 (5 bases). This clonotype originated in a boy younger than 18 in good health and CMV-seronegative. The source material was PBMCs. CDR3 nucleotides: TGTGCCAGCAGCTTTGAAGGGGCCTGGAGTAACTATGGCTACACCTTC. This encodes CASSFEGAWSNYGYTF.